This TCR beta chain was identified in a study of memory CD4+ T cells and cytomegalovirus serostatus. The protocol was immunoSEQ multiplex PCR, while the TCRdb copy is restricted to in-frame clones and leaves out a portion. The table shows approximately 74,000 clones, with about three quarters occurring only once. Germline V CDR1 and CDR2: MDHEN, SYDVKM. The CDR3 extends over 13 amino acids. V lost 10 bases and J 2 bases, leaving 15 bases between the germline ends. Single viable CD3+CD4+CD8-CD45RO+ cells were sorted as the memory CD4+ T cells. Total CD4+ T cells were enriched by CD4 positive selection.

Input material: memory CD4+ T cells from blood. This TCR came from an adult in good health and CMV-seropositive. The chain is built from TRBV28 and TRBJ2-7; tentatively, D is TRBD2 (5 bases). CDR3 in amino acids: CATAWTQTYEQYF. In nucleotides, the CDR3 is TGTGCCACGGCCTGGACTCAGACCTACGAGCAGTACTTC.